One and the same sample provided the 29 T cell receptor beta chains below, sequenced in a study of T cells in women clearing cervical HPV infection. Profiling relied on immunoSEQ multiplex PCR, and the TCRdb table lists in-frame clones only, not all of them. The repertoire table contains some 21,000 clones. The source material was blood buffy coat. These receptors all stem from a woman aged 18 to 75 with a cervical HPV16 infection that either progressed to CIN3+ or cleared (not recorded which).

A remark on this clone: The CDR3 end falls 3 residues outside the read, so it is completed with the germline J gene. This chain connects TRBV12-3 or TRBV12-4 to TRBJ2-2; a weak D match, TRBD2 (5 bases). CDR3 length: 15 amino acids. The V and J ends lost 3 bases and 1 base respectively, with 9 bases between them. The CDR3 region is CASSFSDLNTGELFF. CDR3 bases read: TGTGCCAGCAGTTTCTCGGACTTGAACACCGGGGAG.

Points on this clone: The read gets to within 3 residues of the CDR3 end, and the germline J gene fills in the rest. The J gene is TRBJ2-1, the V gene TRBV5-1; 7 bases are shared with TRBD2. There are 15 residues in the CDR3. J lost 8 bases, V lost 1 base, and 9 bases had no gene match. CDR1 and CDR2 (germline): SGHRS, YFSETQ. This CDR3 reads CASSLNGGSLDEQFF. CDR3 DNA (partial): TGCGCCAGCAGCTTGAATGGCGGGAGCTTGGATGAG.

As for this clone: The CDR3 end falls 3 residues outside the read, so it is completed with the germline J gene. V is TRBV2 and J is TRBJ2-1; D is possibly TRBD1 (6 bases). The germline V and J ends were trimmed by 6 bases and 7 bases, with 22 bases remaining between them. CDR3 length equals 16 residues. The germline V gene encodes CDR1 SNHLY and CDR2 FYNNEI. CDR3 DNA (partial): TGTGCCAGCAGCACCGACCCCGGCAGGGGCGGTAATGAG. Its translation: CASSTDPGRGGNE. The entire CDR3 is CASSTDPGRGGNEQFF.

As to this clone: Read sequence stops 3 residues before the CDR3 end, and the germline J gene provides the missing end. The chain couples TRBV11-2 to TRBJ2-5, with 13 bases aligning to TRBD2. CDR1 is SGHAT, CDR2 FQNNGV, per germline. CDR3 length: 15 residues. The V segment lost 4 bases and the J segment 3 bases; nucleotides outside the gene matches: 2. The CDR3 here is CASSYGTSGEETQYF. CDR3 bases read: TGTGCCAGCAGCTACGGGACTAGCGGGGAAGAGACC.

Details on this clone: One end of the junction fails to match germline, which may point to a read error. The CDR3 region is CASSRADGPYEQYF. Partial CDR3 DNA: TGCGCCAGCAGCCGAGCGGACGGACCCTACGAG. V is TRBV4-2 and J is TRBJ2-7; possible D gene TRBD2, 5 bases. The CDR3 goes on 3 residues after the read ends, and that part is filled in from the germline J gene. The CDR3 has 14 amino acids. The germline CDR1 and CDR2 sequences are LGHNA and YNFKEQ.

The CDR3 bases that were read are TGTGCCAGCAGCTTGACAGGACCGGGGGAG. Amino acids: CASSLTGPGE. The CDR3 reads in full as CASSLTGPGELFF. The chain uses TRBV11-1 and TRBJ2-2; D possibly corresponds to TRBD1 (6 bases). The CDR3 goes on 3 residues after the read ends, and that part is filled in from the germline J gene. Trimming removed 3 bases from V and 8 bases from J, with 10 bases in between. The germline V gene encodes CDR1 SGHAT and CDR2 FQDESV (reference sequence). The CDR3 consists of 13 residues.

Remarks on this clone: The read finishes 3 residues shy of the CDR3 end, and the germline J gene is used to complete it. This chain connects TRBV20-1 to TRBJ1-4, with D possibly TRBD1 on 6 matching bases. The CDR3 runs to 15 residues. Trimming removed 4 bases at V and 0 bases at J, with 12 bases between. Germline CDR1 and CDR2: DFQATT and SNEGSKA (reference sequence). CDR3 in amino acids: CSATLDSSTNEKLFF. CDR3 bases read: TGCAGTGCTACCCTGGACAGTTCAACTAATGAAAAA.

The sequenced part of the CDR3 DNA is TGTGCCACCAGTGCCGGGTATAATTCACCC. Translation gives CATSAGYNSP. The complete CDR3 reads CATSAGYNSPLHF. The rearrangement joins TRBV24-1 to TRBJ1-6, with D uncertain. The CDR3 end falls 3 residues outside the read, so it is completed with the germline J gene. V was shortened by 5 bases and J by 4 bases, with 5 bases between the two germline ends. Germline loops: CDR1 KGHDR, CDR2 SFDVKD. The CDR3 contains 13 residues.

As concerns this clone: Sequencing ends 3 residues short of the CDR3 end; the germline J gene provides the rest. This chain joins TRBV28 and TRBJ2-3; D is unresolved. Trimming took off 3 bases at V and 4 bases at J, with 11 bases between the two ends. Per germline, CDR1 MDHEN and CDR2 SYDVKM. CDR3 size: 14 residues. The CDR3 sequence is CASSFISDPDTQYF. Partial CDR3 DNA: TGTGCCAGCAGTTTTATCAGCGATCCAGATACG. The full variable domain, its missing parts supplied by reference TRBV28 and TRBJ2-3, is DVKVTQSSRYLVKRTGEKVFLECVQDMDHENMFWYRQDPGLGLRLIYFSYDVKMKEKGDIPEGYSVSREKKERFSLILESASTNQTSMYLCASSFISDPDTQYFGPGTRLTVL.

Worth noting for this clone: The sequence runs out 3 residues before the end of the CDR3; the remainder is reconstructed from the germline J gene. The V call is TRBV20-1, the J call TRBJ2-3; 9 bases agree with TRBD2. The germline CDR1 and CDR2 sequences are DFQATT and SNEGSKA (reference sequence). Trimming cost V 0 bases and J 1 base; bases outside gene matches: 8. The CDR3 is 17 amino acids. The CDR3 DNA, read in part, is TGCAGTGCTAGAGATCTTTTCTTAGCGGGAGGCACAGATACG. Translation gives CSARDLFLAGGTDT. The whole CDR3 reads CSARDLFLAGGTDTQYF.

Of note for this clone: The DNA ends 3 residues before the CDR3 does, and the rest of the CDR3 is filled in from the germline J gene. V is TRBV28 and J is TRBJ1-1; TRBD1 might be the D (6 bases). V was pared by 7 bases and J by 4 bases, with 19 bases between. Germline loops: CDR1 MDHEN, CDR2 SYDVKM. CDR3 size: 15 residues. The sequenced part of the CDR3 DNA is TGTGCCAGCACCCCCAACCCAGGGGCGCCCACTGAA. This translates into CASTPNPGAPTE. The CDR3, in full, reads CASTPNPGAPTEAFF.

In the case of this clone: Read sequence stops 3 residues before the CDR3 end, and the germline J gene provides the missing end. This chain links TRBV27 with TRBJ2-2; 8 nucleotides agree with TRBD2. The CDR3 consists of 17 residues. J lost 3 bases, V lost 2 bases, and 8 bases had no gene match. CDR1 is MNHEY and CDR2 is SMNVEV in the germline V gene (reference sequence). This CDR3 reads CASSLIGSGKHTGELFF. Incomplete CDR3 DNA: TGTGCCAGCAGTTTAATCGGTAGCGGGAAGCACACCGGGGAG.

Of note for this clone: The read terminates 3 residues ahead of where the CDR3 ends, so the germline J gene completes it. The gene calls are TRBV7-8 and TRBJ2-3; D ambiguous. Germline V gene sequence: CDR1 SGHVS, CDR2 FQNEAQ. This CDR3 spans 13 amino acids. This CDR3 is CASSIYSNQPQYF. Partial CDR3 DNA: TGTGCCAGCAGCATATATAGCAATCAGCCG.

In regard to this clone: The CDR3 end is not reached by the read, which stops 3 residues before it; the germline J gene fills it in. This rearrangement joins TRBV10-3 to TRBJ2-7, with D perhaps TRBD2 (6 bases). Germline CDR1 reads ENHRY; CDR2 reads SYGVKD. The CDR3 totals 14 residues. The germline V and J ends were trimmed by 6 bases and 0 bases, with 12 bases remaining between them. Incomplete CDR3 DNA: TGTGCCATCAGGAGTGGGGGGAGCTCCTACGAG. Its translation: CAIRSGGSSYE. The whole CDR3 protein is CAIRSGGSSYEQYF.

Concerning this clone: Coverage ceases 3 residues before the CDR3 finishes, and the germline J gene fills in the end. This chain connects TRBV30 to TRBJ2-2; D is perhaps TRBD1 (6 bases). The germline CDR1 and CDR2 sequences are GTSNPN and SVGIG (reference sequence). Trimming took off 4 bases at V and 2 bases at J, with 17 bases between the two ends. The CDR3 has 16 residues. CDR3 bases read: TGTGCCTGGAAAAGAGCACAACAGGGAAACACCGGGGAG. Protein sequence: CAWKRAQQGNTGE. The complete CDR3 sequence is CAWKRAQQGNTGELFF.

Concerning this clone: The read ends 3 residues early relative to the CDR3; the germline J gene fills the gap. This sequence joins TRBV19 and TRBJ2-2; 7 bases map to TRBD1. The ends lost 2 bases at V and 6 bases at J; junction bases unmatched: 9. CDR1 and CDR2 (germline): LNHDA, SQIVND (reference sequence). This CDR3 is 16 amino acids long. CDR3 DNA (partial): TGTGCCAGTAGTATAACGGACAGGCAAGGTCCCGGGGAG. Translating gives CASSITDRQGPGE. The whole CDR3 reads CASSITDRQGPGELFF.

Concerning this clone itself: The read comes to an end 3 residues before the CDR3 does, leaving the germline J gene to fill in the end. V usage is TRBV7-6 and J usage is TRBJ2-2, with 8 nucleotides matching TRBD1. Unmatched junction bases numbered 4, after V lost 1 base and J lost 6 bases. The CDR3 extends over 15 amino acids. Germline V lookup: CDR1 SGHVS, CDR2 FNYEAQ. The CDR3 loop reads CASSLEARGPGELFF. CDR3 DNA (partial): TGTGCCAGCAGCTTAGAAGCCAGGGGGCCCGGGGAG.

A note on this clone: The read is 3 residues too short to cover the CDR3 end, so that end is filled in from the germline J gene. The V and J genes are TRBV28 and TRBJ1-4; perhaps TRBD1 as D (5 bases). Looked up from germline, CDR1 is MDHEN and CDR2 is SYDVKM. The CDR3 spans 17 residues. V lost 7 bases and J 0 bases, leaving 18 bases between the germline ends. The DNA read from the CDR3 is TGTGCCAGCACAGCGCCCCGAAGGGGAACAACTAATGAAAAA. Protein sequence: CASTAPRRGTTNEK. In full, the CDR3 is CASTAPRRGTTNEKLFF.

The sequenced CDR3 bases are TGTGCCAGTACCGATGGGGCCAGAGACACCGGGGAG. Translation gives CASTDGARDTGE. The whole CDR3 sequence reads CASTDGARDTGELFF. The chain uses TRBV19 and TRBJ2-2, with D possibly matching TRBD1 (5 bases). The observed sequence ends 3 residues before the CDR3 terminus, with the missing tail filled in from the germline J gene. Trimming removed 7 bases from V and 3 bases from J, with 15 bases in between. The CDR3 totals 15 residues. In germline, CDR1 is LNHDA, CDR2 SQIVND (reference sequence).

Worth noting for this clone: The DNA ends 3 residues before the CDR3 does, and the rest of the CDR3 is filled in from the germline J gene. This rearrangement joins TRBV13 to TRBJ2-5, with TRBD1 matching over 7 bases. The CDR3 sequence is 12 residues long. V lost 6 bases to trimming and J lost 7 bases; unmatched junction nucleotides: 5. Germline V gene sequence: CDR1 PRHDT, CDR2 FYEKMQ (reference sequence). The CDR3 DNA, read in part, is TGTGCCAGCAGAGGACAGGTGGGGACC. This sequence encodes CASRGQVGT. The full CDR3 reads CASRGQVGTQYF.

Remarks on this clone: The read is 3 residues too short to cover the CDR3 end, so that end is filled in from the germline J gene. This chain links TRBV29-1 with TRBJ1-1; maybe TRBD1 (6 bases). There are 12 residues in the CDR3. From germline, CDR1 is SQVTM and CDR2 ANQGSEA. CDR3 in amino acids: CSVMKQGNKAFF. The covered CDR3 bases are TGCAGCGTTATGAAACAGGGAAACAAA.

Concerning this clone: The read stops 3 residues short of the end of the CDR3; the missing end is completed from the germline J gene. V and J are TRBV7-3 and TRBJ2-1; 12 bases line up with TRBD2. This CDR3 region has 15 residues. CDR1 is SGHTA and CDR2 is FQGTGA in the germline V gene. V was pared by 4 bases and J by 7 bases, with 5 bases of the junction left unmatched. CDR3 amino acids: CASSYTSGRLNEQFF. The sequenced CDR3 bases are TGTGCCAGCAGCTATACTAGCGGGAGGCTTAATGAG.

The CDR3 sequence: CASSLAASTDTQYF. The sequenced part of the CDR3 DNA is TGTGCCAGCAGCCTAGCGGCCAGCACAGATACG. J is TRBJ2-3 and V is TRBV28; 7 bases agree with TRBD2. The CDR3 end falls 3 residues outside the read, so it is completed with the germline J gene. The V gene end was trimmed by 6 bases and the J gene end by 0 bases; junction bases not matched to a gene: 3. CDR1 is MDHEN and CDR2 is SYDVKM in the germline V gene. The CDR3 sequence is 14 residues long.

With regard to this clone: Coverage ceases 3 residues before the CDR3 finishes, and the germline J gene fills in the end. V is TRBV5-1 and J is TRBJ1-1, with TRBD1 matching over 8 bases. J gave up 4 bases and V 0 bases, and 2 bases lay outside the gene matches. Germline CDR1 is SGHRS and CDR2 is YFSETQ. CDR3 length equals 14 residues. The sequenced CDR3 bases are TGCGCCAGCAGCTTGGTACAGGGGGGCACTGAA. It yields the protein CASSLVQGGTE. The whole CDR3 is CASSLVQGGTEAFF.

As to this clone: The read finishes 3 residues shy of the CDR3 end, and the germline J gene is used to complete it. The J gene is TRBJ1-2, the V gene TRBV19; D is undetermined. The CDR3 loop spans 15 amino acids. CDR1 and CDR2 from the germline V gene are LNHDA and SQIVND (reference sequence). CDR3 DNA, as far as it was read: TGTGCCAGTAGTACCACAGCGGGAGGGCCGGATGAC. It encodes CASSTTAGGPDD. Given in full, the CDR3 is CASSTTAGGPDDYTF.

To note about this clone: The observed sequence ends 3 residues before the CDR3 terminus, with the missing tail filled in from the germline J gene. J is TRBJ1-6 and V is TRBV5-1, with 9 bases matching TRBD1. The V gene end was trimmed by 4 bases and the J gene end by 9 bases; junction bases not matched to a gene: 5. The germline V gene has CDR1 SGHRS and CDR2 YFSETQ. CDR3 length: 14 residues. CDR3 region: CASSTGQGRSPLHF. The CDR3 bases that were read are TGCGCCAGCAGCACGGGACAGGGACGTTCACCC.

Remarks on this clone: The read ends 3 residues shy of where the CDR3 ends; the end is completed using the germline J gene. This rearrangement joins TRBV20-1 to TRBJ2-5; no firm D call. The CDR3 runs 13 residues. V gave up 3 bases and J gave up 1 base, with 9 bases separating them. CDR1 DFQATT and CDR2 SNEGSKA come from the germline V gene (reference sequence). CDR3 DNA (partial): TGCAGTGCTAGTCGACTCGGCCAAGAGACC. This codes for CSASRLGQET. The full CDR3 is CSASRLGQETQYF.

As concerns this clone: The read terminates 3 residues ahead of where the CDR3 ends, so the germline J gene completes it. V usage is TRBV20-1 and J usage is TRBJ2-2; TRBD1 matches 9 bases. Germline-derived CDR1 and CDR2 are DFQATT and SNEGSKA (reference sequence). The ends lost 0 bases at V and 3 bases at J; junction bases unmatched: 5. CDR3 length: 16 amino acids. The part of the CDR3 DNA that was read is TGCAGTGCTAGAGACCCGGGACAGGGCGACACCGGGGAG. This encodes CSARDPGQGDTGE. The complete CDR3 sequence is CSARDPGQGDTGELFF.

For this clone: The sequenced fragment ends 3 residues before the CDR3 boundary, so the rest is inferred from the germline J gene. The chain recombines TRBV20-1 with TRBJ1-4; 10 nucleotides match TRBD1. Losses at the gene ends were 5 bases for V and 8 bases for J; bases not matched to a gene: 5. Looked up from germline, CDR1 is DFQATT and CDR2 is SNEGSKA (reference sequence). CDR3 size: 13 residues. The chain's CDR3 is CSAQTGGAEKLFF. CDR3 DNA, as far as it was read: TGCAGTGCTCAGACAGGGGGCGCAGAAAAA.